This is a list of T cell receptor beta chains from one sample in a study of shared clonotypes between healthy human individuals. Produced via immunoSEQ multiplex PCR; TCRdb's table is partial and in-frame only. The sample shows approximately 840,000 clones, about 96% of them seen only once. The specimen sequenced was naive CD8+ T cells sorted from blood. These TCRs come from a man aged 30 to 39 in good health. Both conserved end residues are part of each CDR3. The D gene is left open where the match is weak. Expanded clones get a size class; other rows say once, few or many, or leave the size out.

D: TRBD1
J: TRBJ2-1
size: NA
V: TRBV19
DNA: TGTGCCAGTAGTATGGTGGGACAGGGGGGGCAGTTCTTC
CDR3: CASSMVGQGGQFF

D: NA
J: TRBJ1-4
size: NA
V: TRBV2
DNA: TGTGCCAGCAGCAAGGGCAAGGGTAATGAAAAACTGTTTTTT
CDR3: CASSKGKGNEKLFF

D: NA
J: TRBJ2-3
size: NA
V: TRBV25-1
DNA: TGTGCCAGCGCGGACGGAGGGGATACGCAGTATTTT
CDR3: CASADGGDTQYF

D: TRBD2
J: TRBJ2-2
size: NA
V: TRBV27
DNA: TGTGCCAGCAGCCCCAGAAGCGGGAAGGGGTCCGGGGAGCTGTTTTTT
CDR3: CASSPRSGKGSGELFF

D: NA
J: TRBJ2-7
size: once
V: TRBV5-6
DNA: TGTGCCAGCAGCTTGGCCGCCGGGAGCTTTGTCTACGAGCAGTACTTC
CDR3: CASSLAAGSFVYEQYF

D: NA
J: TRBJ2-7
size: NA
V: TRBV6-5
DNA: TGTGCCAGCAGTTATTCTGGTGCTGCCGAGCAGTACTTC
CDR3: CASSYSGAAEQYF

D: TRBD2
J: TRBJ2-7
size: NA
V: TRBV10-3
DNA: TGTGCCATCAGTGAGTCTTACAGCGGGAGAAACGAGCAGTACTTC
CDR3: CAISESYSGRNEQYF

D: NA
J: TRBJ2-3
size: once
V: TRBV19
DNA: TGTGCCAGTACTTTAACTAGCAGCACAGATACGCAGTATTTT
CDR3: CASTLTSSTDTQYF

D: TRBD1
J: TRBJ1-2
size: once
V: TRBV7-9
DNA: TGTGCCAGCAGCCACAGGGGGGTTGGCTACACCTTC
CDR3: CASSHRGVGYTF

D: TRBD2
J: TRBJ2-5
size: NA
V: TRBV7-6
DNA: TGTGCCAGCAGCTTAGTTGGCGGGAGTATCGAGACCCAGTACTTC
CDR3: CASSLVGGSIETQYF

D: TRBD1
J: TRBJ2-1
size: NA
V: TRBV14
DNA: TGTGCCAGCGGACAGGGTATTGAGCAGTTCTTC
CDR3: CASGQGIEQFF

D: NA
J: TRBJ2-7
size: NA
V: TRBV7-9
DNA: TGTGCCAGCAGCTATCGGCAATCAGGACCCTACGAGCAGTACTTC
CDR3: CASSYRQSGPYEQYF

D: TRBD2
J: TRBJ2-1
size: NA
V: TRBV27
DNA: TGTGCCAGCTCGAGACTAGCGGGTGAGCAGTTCTTC
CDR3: CASSRLAGEQFF

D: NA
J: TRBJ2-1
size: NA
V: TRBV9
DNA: TGTGCCAGCAGCGTTGGCCGACGGTACAATGAGCAGTTCTTC
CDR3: CASSVGRRYNEQFF

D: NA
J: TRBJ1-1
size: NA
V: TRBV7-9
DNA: TGTGCCAGCAGCGGGGTGGGGGACACTGAAGCTTTCTTT
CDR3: CASSGVGDTEAFF

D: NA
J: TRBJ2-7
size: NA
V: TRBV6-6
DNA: TGTGCCAGCAGTTCCAACTACGAGCAGTACTTC
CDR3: CASSSNYEQYF

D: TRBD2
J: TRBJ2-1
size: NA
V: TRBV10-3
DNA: TGTGCCACCTGGACTAGCGGTGTTAACAATGAGCAGTTCTTC
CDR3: CATWTSGVNNEQFF

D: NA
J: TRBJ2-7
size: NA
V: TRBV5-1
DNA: TGCGCCAGCCGTTCCTTGGACTCCTACGAGCAGTACTTC
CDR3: CASRSLDSYEQYF

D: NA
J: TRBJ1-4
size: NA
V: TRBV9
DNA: TGTGCCAGCAGCTCGGGGGCGACTAATGAAAAACTGTTTTTT
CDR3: CASSSGATNEKLFF

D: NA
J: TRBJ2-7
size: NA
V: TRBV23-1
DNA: TGCGCCAGCAGTCAAAACGTCCACAGGGTCACCTACGAGCAGTACTTC
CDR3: CASSQNVHRVTYEQYF

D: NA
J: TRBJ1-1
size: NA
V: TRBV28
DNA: TGTGCCAGCAGGGAAAGTGGGGGGGTTGCTGAAGCTTTCTTT
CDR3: CASRESGGVAEAFF

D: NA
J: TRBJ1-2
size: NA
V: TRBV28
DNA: TGTGCCAGCCTCCCGACCGCCTCTAACTATGGCTACACCTTC
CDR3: CASLPTASNYGYTF

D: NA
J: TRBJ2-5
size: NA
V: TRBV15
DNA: TGTGCCACCAGCAGAGATTCGATAGAGACCCAGTACTTC
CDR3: CATSRDSIETQYF

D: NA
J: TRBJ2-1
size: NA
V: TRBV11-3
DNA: TGTGCCAGCAGCTTAGATCTAAGCGGGTACAATGAGCAGTTCTTC
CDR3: CASSLDLSGYNEQFF

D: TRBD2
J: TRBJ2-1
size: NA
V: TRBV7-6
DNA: TGTGCCAGCAGCGGTCGACTAGCGGGGATTAACAATGAGCAGTTCTTC
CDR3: CASSGRLAGINNEQFF

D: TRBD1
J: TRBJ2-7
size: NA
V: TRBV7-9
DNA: TGTGCCAGCAGCTGGACAGGGGTCGAGCAGTACTTC
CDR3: CASSWTGVEQYF

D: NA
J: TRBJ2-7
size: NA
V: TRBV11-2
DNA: TGTGCCAGCAGCTCCTCCCGGGACTTCCACTACGAGCAGTACTTC
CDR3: CASSSSRDFHYEQYF

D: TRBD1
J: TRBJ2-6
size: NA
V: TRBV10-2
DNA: TGCGCCAGCAGTGAGACGGACAGGGTTCGGCCTGGGGCCAACGTCCTGACTTTC
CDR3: CASSETDRVRPGANVLTF

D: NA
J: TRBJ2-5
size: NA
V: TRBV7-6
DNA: TGTGCCAGCAGCGGAACCCAGTGGAGGGCCCAAGAGACCCAGTACTTC
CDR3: CASSGTQWRAQETQYF

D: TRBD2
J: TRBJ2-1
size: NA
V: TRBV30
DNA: TGTGCCTGGAGTGGAGTGGGACTAGCCTACAATGAGCAGTTCTTC
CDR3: CAWSGVGLAYNEQFF

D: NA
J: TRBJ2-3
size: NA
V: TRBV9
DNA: TGTGCCAGCAGCCCCTGGGACATCAGCACAGATACGCAGTATTTT
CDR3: CASSPWDISTDTQYF

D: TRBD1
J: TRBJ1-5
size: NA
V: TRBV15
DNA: TGTGCCACCAGCAGAAACAGGGGGAAGGGATACGTGAACAATCAGCCCCAGCATTTT
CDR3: CATSRNRGKGYVNNQPQHF

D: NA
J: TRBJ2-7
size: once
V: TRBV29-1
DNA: TGCAGCGTTGATTTTACAGGGCTTAACGAGCAGTACTTC
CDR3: CSVDFTGLNEQYF

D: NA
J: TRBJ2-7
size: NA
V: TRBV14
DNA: TGTGCCAGCAGCCTTACGGCTGGGCTCTTTTACGAGCAGTACTTC
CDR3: CASSLTAGLFYEQYF

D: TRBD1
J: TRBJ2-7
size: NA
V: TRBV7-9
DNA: TGTGCCAGCAGCTTATCCCAGGGGGCAGTCTACGAGCAGTACTTC
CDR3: CASSLSQGAVYEQYF

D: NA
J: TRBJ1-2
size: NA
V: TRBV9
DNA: TGTGCCAGCAGCCCCAGGGAGGGGCGCAGCTATGGCTACACCTTC
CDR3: CASSPREGRSYGYTF

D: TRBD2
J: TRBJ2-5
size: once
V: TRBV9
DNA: TGTGCCAGCAGCGCGGGACTAGCGGGAGGATATGTAGAAGAGACCCAGTACTTC
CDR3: CASSAGLAGGYVEETQYF

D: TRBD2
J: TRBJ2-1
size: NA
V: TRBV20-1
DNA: TGCAGTGCTACTAGCGGCAATGAGCAGTTCTTC
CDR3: CSATSGNEQFF

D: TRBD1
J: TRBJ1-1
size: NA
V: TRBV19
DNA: TGTGCCAGTAGTTCCACCGGGACAGCTAGGGAAGCTTTCTTT
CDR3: CASSSTGTAREAFF

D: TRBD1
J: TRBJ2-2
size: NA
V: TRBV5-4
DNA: TGTGCCAGCAGCTTGGGACAGGGGTTGTCCGGGGAGCTGTTTTTT
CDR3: CASSLGQGLSGELFF

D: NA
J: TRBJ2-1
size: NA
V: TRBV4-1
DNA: TGCGCCAGCAGCCGCGTCCTTGATTCCTACAATGAGCAGTTCTTC
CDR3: CASSRVLDSYNEQFF

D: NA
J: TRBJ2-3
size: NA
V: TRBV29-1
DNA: TGCAGCGTTGATGGGGCTGCCGGAAGCACAGATACGCAGTATTTT
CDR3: CSVDGAAGSTDTQYF

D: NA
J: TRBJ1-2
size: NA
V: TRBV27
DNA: TGTGCCAGCAGTTTATCTGATACAGGTTTCTATGGCTACACCTTC
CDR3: CASSLSDTGFYGYTF